Here is one T cell receptor (beta chain) with its context. This sample was included in a study of T cell responses to AZD1222 COVID-19 vaccine. This CDR3 is built from 16 residues. Germline assignment: CDR1 SEHNR and CDR2 FQNEAQ (reference sequence). V shed 5 bases, J shed 2 bases, and the junction held 7 bases outside the gene matches. The table came from immunoSEQ multiplex PCR; TCRdb's copy has only in-frame clones and leaves some out. The data show approximately 100,000 clones, 90% seen once. This sequence was found in an adult who received the AZD1222 COVID-19 vaccine. This chain links TRBV7-9 with TRBJ2-1, with 9 bases lining up with TRBD1. The sequencing used peripheral blood, collected 28 days after the second AZD1222 dose. The CDR3 DNA reads TGTGCCAGCAGCCGACAGGGGGTTGACGCCTACAATGAGCAGTTCTTC. It encodes CASSRQGVDAYNEQFF.